This T cell receptor beta chain was recorded in a study of cytomegalovirus exposure and HLA in healthy donors. Study-level results: That first-cohort TCR clusters tended to co-occur in the roughly 120 validation repertoires was found in a later analysis. Using the classifier, cytomegalovirus status was reportedly diagnosed with high specificity and sensitivity.

Trimming left V 5 bases short and J 4 bases short, with 11 bases between. CDR1 is MNHEY and CDR2 is SVGAGI in the germline V gene. The CDR3 is 13 amino acids. Note on this clone: The target antigen is unknown.

Here immunoSEQ multiplex PCR was the method, and the copy in TCRdb shows in-frame clones only, minus some. The sample includes about 73,000 clones, about 90% of them seen just once. The V call is TRBV6-5, the J call TRBJ1-1; D may be TRBD1 (6 bases). The receptor comes from a woman under 30 in good health and CMV-seropositive. The sequencing sample was made of PBMCs. The CDR3 DNA follows: TGTGCCAGCAGTCCACAGGGTATCACTGAAGCTTTCTTT. Its translation: CASSPQGITEAFF.